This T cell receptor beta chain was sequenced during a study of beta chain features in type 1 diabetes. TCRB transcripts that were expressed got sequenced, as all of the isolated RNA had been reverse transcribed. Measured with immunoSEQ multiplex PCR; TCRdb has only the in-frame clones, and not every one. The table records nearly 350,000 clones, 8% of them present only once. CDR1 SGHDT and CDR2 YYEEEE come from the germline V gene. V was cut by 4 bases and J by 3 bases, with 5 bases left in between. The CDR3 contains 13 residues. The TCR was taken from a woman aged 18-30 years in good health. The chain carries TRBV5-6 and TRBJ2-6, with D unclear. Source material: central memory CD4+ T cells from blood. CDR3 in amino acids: CASSQVGANVLTF. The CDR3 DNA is TGTGCCAGCAGCCAAGTTGGGGCCAACGTCCTGACTTTC.